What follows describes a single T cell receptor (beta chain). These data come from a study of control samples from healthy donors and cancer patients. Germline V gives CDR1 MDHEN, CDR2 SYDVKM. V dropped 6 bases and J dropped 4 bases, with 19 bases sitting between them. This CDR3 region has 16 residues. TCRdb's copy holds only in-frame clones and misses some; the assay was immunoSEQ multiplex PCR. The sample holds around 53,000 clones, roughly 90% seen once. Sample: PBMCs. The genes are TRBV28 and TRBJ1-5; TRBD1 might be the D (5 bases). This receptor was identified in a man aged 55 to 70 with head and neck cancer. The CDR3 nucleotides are TGTGCCAGCAGCCTAGGGGTTGGTCAGACGAATCAGCCCCAGCATTTT. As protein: CASSLGVGQTNQPQHF.